The source of this TCR beta chain is a study of blood T cell repertoires in COVID-19 (dated by TCRdb to the early 2020s). Study-wide context: Collaborator samples came from the United States, Italy and Spain and covered acute and convalescent phases of COVID-19. The prospective study material was composed of cDNA or gDNA derived from T cells, B-cell-depleted T cells, or PBMCs. Subjects who had been exposed to COVID-19, were actively infected with it, or had recovered from it provided the deeply sampled blood TCRbeta repertoires that made up the dataset. The repertoires were released in a freely available public database meant as a resource for research on the immune response to SARS-CoV-2. Samples came from the ongoing ImmuneRACE study (first 160 participants) plus 1,254 subjects from 6 global collaborators. The sample metadata nearly always contained a de-identified subject ID, COVID-19 status, age in years and sex. Where available, HLA class I and class II types were taken from metadata supplied by the sample provider and were not determined by assay-based typing.

What the research found in general, with its limitations: The amount of clinical and demographic metadata varied by source and participant and was provided uncurated.

A remark on this clone: The antigen it binds to is not known. Base qualities are not recorded, but no much larger clone differs from it by a single base.

One collaborating source in Seattle enrolled patients during active infection and followed them longitudinally through the course of disease. Whole blood was collected in K2EDTA tubes by collaborating institutions according to the institutions' own protocols. For TCRbeta analysis, collaborators shipped samples in one of three forms: frozen whole blood, isolated PBMCs, or DNA extracted from either of those sample types. The immunoSEQ Assay, a bias-controlled multiplex PCR, was used to amplify TCRbeta CDR3 regions from genomic DNA. Per the source publication's procedure: Within the assay, amplification of reference gene primers was used to estimate how many nucleated cells each sample contained. Sequence reads were collapsed and filtered to measure the absolute abundance of every unique TCRbeta CDR3 rearrangement. For each sample, productive Simpson clonality was calculated as the square root of Simpson's diversity index over productive rearrangements. TCRdb took over this immuneACCESS table, retaining in-frame rearrangements with V and J assigned. Such tables are incomplete; in checked studies, under half of the missing clones stem from an unresolved V gene, and the remainder is unexplained. For V, J and clone size, that table is used; D and trimming come from the DNA. This sample gives fewer than 350,000 clones in total; roughly nine tenths of them show up just once. The ten largest account for approximately 12% of the sample.

This TCR derives from a woman aged 30 to 39 with COVID-19, enrolled during active disease. Material: peripheral blood.

Read as DNA, the sequence is TGTGCCAGCAGCGTGACAGACTACGAGCAGTACTTC. This sequence encodes CASSVTDYEQYF. This sequence uses TRBV9 and TRBJ2-7; TRBD1 is a weak D gene call, 5 bases matching. Trimming removed 2 bases from V and 3 bases from J, leaving 6 bases between the germline ends. The CDR3 has 12 amino acids, counting the end cysteine and phenylalanine. Just CDR3 DNA is preserved here, 36 bases in frame from base 1. Per the germline V gene, SGDLS is the CDR1 and YYNGEE is the CDR2.